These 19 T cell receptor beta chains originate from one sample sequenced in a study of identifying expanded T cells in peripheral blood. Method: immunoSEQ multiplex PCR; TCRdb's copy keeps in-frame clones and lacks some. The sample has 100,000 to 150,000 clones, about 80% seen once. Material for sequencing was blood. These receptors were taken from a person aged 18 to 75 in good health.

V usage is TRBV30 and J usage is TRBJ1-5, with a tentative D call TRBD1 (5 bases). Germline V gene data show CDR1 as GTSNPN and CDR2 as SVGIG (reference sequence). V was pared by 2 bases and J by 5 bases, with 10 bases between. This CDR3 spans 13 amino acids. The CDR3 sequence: CAWSLGADQPQHF. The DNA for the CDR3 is TGTGCCTGGAGTCTCGGGGCCGATCAGCCCCAGCATTTT.

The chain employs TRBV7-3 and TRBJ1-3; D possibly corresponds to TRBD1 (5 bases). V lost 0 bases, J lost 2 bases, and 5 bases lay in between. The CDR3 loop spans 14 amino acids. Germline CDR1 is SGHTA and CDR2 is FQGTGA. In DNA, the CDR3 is TGTGCCAGCAGCTTAACGACAGCTGGAAACACCATATATTTT. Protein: CASSLTTAGNTIYF.

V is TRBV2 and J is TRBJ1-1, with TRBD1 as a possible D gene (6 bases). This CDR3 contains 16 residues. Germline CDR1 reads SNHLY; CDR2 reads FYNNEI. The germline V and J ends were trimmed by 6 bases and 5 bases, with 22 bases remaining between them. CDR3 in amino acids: CASRRGAVGSGTEAFF. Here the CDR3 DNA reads TGTGCCAGCAGGAGGGGGGCCGTGGGGAGTGGGACTGAAGCTTTCTTT.

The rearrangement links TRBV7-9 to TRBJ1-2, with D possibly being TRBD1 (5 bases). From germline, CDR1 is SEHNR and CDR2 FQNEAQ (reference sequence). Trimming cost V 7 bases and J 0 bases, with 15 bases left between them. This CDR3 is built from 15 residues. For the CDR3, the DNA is TGTGCCAGCACCCTGACAGCCCACCCTAACTATGGCTACACCTTC. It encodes CASTLTAHPNYGYTF.

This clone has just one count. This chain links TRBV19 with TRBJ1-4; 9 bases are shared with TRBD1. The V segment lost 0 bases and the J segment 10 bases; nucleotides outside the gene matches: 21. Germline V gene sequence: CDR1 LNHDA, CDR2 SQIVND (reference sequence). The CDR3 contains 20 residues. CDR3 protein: CASSIDGTGSRNRIGGKLFF. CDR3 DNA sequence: TGTGCCAGTAGTATAGATGGGACAGGGAGTCGTAATCGGATTGGAGGAAAACTGTTTTTT. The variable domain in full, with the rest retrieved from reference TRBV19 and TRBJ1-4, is DGGITQSPKYLFRKEGQNVTLSCEQNLNHDAMYWYRQDPGQGLRLIYYSQIVNDFQKGDIAEGYSVSREKKESFPLTVTSAQKNPTAFYLCASSIDGTGSRNRIGGKLFFGSGTQLSVL.

The CDR3 DNA follows: TGTGCCAGCAGGGAGGGACAGGGGAACACTGAAGCTTTCTTT. Amino acid sequence: CASREGQGNTEAFF. V is TRBV6-1 and J is TRBJ1-1, with 9 bases aligning to TRBD1. Unmatched junction bases numbered 3, after V lost 6 bases and J lost 1 base. Germline V CDR1 and CDR2: MNHNS, SASEGT. The CDR3 spans 14 residues.

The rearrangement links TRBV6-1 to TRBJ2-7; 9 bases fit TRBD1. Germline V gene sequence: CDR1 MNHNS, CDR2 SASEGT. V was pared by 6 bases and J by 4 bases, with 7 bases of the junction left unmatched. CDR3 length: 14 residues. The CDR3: CASSLQGARYEQYF. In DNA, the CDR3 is TGTGCCAGCAGCCTACAGGGGGCCAGATACGAGCAGTACTTC.

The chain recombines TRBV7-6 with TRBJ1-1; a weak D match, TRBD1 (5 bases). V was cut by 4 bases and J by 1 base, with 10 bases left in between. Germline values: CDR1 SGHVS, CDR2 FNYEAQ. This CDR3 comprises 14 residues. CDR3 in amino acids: CASSSLTGNTEAFF. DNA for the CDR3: TGTGCCAGCAGCTCCTTAACAGGGAACACTGAAGCTTTCTTT.

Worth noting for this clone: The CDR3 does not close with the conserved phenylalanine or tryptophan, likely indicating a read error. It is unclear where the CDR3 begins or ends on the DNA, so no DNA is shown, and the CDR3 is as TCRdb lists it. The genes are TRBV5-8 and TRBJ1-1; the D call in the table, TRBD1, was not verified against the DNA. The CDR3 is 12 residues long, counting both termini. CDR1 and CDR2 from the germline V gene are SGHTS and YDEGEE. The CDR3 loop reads CASSRYRGPYHV.

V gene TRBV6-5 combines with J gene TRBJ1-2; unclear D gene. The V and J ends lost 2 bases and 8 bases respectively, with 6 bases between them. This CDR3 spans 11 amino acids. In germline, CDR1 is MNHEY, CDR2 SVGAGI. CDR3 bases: TGTGCCAGCAGTTACGGGTTCGGCTACACCTTC. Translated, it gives CASSYGFGYTF.

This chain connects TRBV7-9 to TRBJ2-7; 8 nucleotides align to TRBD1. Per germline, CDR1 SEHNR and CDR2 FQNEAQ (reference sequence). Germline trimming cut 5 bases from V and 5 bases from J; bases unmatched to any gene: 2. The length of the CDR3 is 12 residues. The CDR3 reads CASSATGDEQYF. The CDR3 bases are TGTGCCAGCAGCGCGACAGGGGACGAGCAGTACTTC.

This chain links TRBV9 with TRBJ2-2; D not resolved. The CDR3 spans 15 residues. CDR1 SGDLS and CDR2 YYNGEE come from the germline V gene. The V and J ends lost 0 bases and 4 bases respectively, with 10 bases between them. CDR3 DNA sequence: TGTGCCAGCAGCGTAGGCAGCACCTCCACCGGGGAGCTGTTTTTT. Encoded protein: CASSVGSTSTGELFF. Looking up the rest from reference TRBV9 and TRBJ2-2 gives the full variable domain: DSGVTQTPKHLITATGQRVTLRCSPRSGDLSVYWYQQSLDQGLQFLIQYYNGEERAKGNILERFSAQQFPDLHSELNLSSLELGDSALYFCASSVGSTSTGELFFGEGSRLTVL.

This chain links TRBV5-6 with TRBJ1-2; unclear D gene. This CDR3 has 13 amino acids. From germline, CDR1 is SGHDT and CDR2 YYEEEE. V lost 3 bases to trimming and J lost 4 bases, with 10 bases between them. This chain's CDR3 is CASSSGSAYGYTF. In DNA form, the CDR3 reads TGTGCCAGCAGCTCTGGTTCCGCCTATGGCTACACCTTC.

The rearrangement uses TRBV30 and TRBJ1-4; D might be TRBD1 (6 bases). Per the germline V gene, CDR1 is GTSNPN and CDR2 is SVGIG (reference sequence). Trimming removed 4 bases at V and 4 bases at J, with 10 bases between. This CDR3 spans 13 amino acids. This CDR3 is CAWMDRSNEKLFF. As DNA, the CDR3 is TGTGCCTGGATGGACAGAAGTAATGAAAAACTGTTTTTT.

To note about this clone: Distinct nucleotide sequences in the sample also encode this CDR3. The CDR3, as DNA: TGTGCCAGCAGCTTAGGCAGGAACACTGAAGCTTTCTTT. Translated, it gives CASSLGRNTEAFF. The gene calls are TRBV11-2 and TRBJ1-1; no reliable D call. The V end lost 1 base, the J end lost 1 base, and 4 bases lay between the germline ends. The germline V gene encodes CDR1 SGHAT and CDR2 FQNNGV. The CDR3 is made up of 13 amino acids.

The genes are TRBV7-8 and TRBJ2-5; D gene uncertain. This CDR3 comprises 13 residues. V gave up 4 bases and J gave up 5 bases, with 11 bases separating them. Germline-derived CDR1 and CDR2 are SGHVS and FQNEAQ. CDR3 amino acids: CASSSSPVETQYF. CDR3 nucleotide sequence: TGTGCCAGCAGCTCCAGTCCTGTGGAGACCCAGTACTTC.

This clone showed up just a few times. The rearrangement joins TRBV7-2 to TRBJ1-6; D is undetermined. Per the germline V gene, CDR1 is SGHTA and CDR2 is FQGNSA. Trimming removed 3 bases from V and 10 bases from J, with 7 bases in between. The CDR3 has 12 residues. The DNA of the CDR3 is TGTGCCAGCAGCTTTACTTCATCACCCCTCCACTTT. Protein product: CASSFTSSPLHF.

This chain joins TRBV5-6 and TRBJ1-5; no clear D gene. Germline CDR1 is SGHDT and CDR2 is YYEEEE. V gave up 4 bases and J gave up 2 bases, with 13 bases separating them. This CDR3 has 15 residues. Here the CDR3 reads CASSVGPNGNQPQHF. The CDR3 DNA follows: TGTGCCAGCAGCGTCGGTCCGAATGGCAATCAGCCCCAGCATTTT.

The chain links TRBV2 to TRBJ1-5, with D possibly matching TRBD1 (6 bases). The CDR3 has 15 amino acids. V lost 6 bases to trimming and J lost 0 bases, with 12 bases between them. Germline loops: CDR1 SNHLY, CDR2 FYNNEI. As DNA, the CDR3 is TGTGCCAGCAGCGGACAGTCCCATAGCAATCAGCCCCAGCATTTT. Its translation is CASSGQSHSNQPQHF.